These 29 T cell receptor beta chains were all obtained from the same sample, sequenced in a study of T-cell reconstitution after alpha-beta-depleted transplantation in children. Preparation of the TCRbeta library used unique molecular identifiers. TCRdb reprocessed the PCR reads with MiXCR, giving one entry per CDR3 protein. The profile shows hundreds of thousands of distinct CDR3 sequences, about 15% of them singletons. The material was PBMCs from the stem cell graft donor, obtained from the stem cell graft. The receptors were gathered from a human donor who donated a stem cell graft to a child with acute myeloid leukemia.

This clonotype was recorded at least ten times. The J gene is TRBJ1-1, the V gene TRBV6-2 or TRBV6-3; perhaps TRBD1 as D (5 bases). The V end was cut by 6 bases, the J end by 5 bases, with 10 bases between. The CDR3 sequence is 12 residues long. Per the germline V gene, CDR1 is MNHEY and CDR2 is SVGEGT. CDR3 loop: CASSFSGTEAFF. DNA for the CDR3: TGTGCCAGCAGCTTCTCAGGGACTGAAGCTTTCTTT.

This clonotype was found many times. This rearrangement joins TRBV12-3 or TRBV12-4 to TRBJ1-2, with a weak D call TRBD1 (5 bases). Trimming took 3 bases from V and 5 from J, leaving 10 bases between them. The CDR3 is made up of 13 amino acids. Here the CDR3 DNA reads TGTGCCAGCAGTTTTGTCAGGGCATATGGCTACACCTTC. Amino acids: CASSFVRAYGYTF.

This clonotype was detected only a few times. V usage is TRBV18 and J usage is TRBJ2-1, with D perhaps given as TRBD1 or TRBD2 (5 bases each). The CDR3 is 15 residues long. The V and J ends lost 1 base and 7 bases respectively, with 14 bases between them. In germline, CDR1 is KGHSH, CDR2 LQKENI. In nucleotides, the CDR3 is TGTGCCAGCTCACCACGCTCCCGAGGGACGAATGAGCAGTTCTTC. This codes for CASSPRSRGTNEQFF.

The sample holds many counts of this clonotype. The chain employs TRBV29-1 and TRBJ1-3; the D gene is possibly TRBD1 (5 bases). This CDR3 has 13 amino acids. V was pared by 4 bases and J by 2 bases, with 9 bases between. The germline V gene encodes CDR1 SQVTM and CDR2 ANQGSEA. DNA of the CDR3: TGCAGCGTTGTTAAGGGACCTGGAAACACCATATATTTT. Protein sequence: CSVVKGPGNTIYF.

A few counts support this clonotype. The chain couples TRBV12-3 or TRBV12-4 to TRBJ2-7, with D perhaps matching TRBD1 (6 bases). The CDR3 is made up of 14 amino acids. The germline V and J ends were trimmed by 2 bases and 10 bases, with 18 bases remaining between them. CDR3 sequence reads: CASSLSASGGEQYV. DNA for the CDR3: TGTGCCAGCAGTTTATCAGCCTCTGGGGGCGAACAGTACGTC.

This clonotype was counted a few times. The genes are TRBV7-2 and TRBJ2-7; D is uncertain. The CDR3 consists of 14 residues. Germline CDR1 SGHTA, CDR2 FQGNSA. V was shortened by 5 bases and J by 0 bases, with 11 bases between the two germline ends. The CDR3 protein is CASSEGRSSYEQYF. CDR3 in DNA: TGTGCCAGCAGCGAAGGTCGAAGCTCCTACGAGCAGTACTTC.

This clonotype has a count of ten or more. The V gene is TRBV24-1, the J gene TRBJ2-1; tentative D call: TRBD2 (6 bases). The CDR3 consists of 15 residues. Trimming took 3 bases from V and 3 from J, leaving 11 bases between them. CDR1 and CDR2 (germline): KGHDR, SFDVKD. CDR3 DNA: TGTGCCACCAGTGATCGACGGACTAACTACAATGAGCAGTTCTTC. Its translation is CATSDRRTNYNEQFF.

Regarding this clonotype: The junction departs from germline at one end; a sequencing error may be responsible. The V gene is TRBV6-1, the J gene TRBJ2-2, with TRBD1 matching over 8 bases. The CDR3 spans 17 residues. Germline V gives CDR1 MNHNS, CDR2 SASEGT. This CDR3 reads CASSKVFRDRNTGDLFF. CDR3 DNA: TGTGCCAGCTCGAAAGTTTTCCGGGACAGGAACACCGGGGACCTGTTTTTT.

The chain has TRBV6-1 and TRBJ1-2, with a tentative D call TRBD1 (5 bases). The CDR3 has 14 amino acids. CDR1 is MNHNS, CDR2 SASEGT, per germline. The V and J ends lost 2 bases and 4 bases respectively, with 11 bases between them. This CDR3 is CASSESTDLYGYTF. CDR3 coding DNA: TGTGCCAGCAGTGAATCGACAGACCTCTATGGCTACACCTTC.

This clonotype was counted at least ten times. The V call is TRBV11-1, the J call TRBJ2-1; 8 bases align to TRBD1. This CDR3 is 15 amino acids long. The V gene end was trimmed by 4 bases and the J gene end by 2 bases; junction bases not matched to a gene: 4. Germline CDR1 and CDR2: SGHAT and FQDESV (reference sequence). CDR3: CASSSETGAYNEQFF. CDR3 sequence (DNA): TGTGCCAGCAGCTCGGAGACAGGGGCCTACAATGAGCAGTTCTTC. The full variable domain, with the rest looked up from reference TRBV11-1 and TRBJ2-1, is EAEVAQSPRYKITEKSQAVAFWCDPISGHATLYWYRQILGQGPELLVQFQDESVVDDSQLPKDRFSAERLKGVDSTLKIQPAELGDSAMYLCASSSETGAYNEQFFGPGTRLTVL.

This clonotype was seen only once. Given a much more abundant clone one base away, this may be a read error. This sequence joins TRBV7-2 and TRBJ1-5; maybe TRBD1 (6 bases). V lost 4 bases, J lost 3 bases, and 16 bases lay in between. Looked up from germline, CDR1 is SGHTA and CDR2 is FQGNSA. CDR3 size: 16 residues. The CDR3 DNA reads as TGTGCCAGCAGCTCGCCTCCCACAGGGCCCAATCAGCCCCAGCATTTT. Encoded protein: CASSSPPTGPNQPQHF.

The gene calls are TRBV20-1 and TRBJ2-3; tentative D call: TRBD2 (7 bases). Germline CDR1 is DFQATT and CDR2 is SNEGSKA (reference sequence). Between the trimmed V and J ends, which lost 1 base and 6 bases, there was a span of 11 bases. This CDR3 has 13 amino acids. The CDR3 loop reads CSARGGGGDTQYF. The CDR3 region has the DNA TGCAGTGCTAGAGGGGGGGGCGGGGATACGCAGTATTTT.

To note about this clonotype: A much bigger clone sits one base away, suggesting this may be a read error. The V and J genes are TRBV5-1 and TRBJ2-1; no clear D gene. The germline gives CDR1 SGHRS, CDR2 YFSETQ. Trimming removed 0 bases from V and 7 bases from J, with 14 bases in between. This CDR3 is built from 15 residues. The CDR3 region has the DNA TGCGCCAGCAGCTTGGTAGGGAAGTATTGGAATGAGCAGTTCTTC. Its protein product is CASSLVGKYWNEQFF.

This CDR3 is CASTTLGTAYNEQFF. The CDR3 DNA is TGTGCCAGCACCACCCTCGGGACAGCTTACAATGAGCAGTTCTTC. The chain joins TRBV7-9 to TRBJ2-1; 7 positions agree with TRBD1. The CDR3 loop spans 15 amino acids. Germline CDR1 reads SEHNR; CDR2 reads FQNEAQ (reference sequence). V lost 7 bases, J lost 4 bases, and 10 bases stayed unmatched.

This clonotype was picked up many times. A junction end diverges from the germline sequence, so it may reflect a read error. This sequence joins TRBV5-1 and TRBJ2-3; D is uncertain. CDR1 is SGHRS, CDR2 YFSETQ, per germline. This CDR3 spans 12 amino acids. In DNA form, the CDR3 reads TGTGCCAGCAGTTCCGAAGGGGATACGCAGTATTTT. Translated: CASSSEGDTQYF.

The chain couples TRBV7-3 to TRBJ2-1, with D perhaps TRBD2 (5 bases). The ends were cut back, 5 bases at V and 8 bases at J, with 19 bases in the middle. The CDR3 sequence is 15 residues long. Per the germline V gene, CDR1 is SGHTA and CDR2 is FQGTGA. This CDR3 reads CASSPQKLVDDEQFF. The CDR3 DNA sequence: TGTGCCAGCAGCCCGCAAAAACTAGTGGACGATGAGCAGTTCTTC. The full variable domain, with the rest looked up from reference TRBV7-3 and TRBJ2-1, is GAGVSQTPSNKVTEKGKYVELRCDPISGHTALYWYRQSLGQGPEFLIYFQGTGAADDSGLPNDRFFAVRPEGSVSTLKIQRTERGDSAVYLCASSPQKLVDDEQFFGPGTRLTVL.

The table lists this clonotype with many counts. The chain is built from TRBV5-6 and TRBJ1-2; D is unresolved. The germline V gene has CDR1 SGHDT and CDR2 YYEEEE. CDR3 size: 12 residues. V was trimmed by 4 bases and J by 8 bases, leaving 12 bases between them. CDR3 DNA: TGTGCCAGCAGCCCCCCGGGCGGCGGCTACACCTTC. Amino acids: CASSPPGGGYTF.

This clonotype was detected once. The gene calls are TRBV20-1 and TRBJ2-1; 7 bases agree with TRBD2. The CDR3 loop spans 14 amino acids. Trimming removed 5 bases from V and 4 bases from J; junction bases left unmatched: 8. Germline V gives CDR1 DFQATT, CDR2 SNEGSKA (reference sequence). The CDR3, as DNA: TGCAGTGCTCCTGGGCGGGGGACTTACAATGAGCAGTTCTTC. Its translation is CSAPGRGTYNEQFF.

This clonotype was counted between two and nine times. This chain links TRBV25-1 with TRBJ1-1; D gene ambiguous. V was pared by 0 bases and J by 0 bases, with 11 bases between. The CDR3 extends over 16 amino acids. From germline, CDR1 is MGHDK and CDR2 SYGVNS. CDR3 sequence reads: CASSEYVGTMNTEAFF. The CDR3 DNA sequence: TGTGCCAGCAGTGAATACGTGGGCACCATGAACACTGAAGCTTTCTTT.

The CDR3 DNA reads as TGTGCCAGCAGCTACGACCACAGGGGTTACACCGGGGAGCTGTTTTTT. The encoded protein is CASSYDHRGYTGELFF. V gene TRBV7-3 combines with J gene TRBJ2-2; 7 nucleotides line up with TRBD1. The germline gives CDR1 SGHTA, CDR2 FQGTGA. The V and J ends lost 4 bases and 3 bases, in that order; junction bases with no gene match: 8. The CDR3 has 16 residues. Filled out from reference TRBV7-3 and TRBJ2-2, the complete variable domain reads GAGVSQTPSNKVTEKGKYVELRCDPISGHTALYWYRQSLGQGPEFLIYFQGTGAADDSGLPNDRFFAVRPEGSVSTLKIQRTERGDSAVYLCASSYDHRGYTGELFFGEGSRLTVL.

The rearrangement links TRBV28 to TRBJ2-2; 9 positions match TRBD1. The CDR3 runs 14 residues. The J segment lost 3 bases and the V segment lost 4 bases, leaving 0 bases of the junction unmatched. The germline V gene has CDR1 MDHEN and CDR2 SYDVKM. The CDR3, as DNA: TGTGCCAGCAGTTGGACAGGGGACACCGGGGAGCTGTTTTTT. It translates to CASSWTGDTGELFF. Full variable domain (rest looked up from reference TRBV28 and TRBJ2-2): DVKVTQSSRYLVKRTGEKVFLECVQDMDHENMFWYRQDPGLGLRLIYFSYDVKMKEKGDIPEGYSVSREKKERFSLILESASTNQTSMYLCASSWTGDTGELFFGEGSRLTVL.

The J gene is TRBJ2-5, the V gene TRBV5-1; 8 positions match TRBD2. V dropped 5 bases and J dropped 3; count of bases not matched to a gene: 6. This CDR3 is built from 14 residues. Per germline, CDR1 SGHRS and CDR2 YFSETQ. As DNA, the CDR3 is TGCGCCAGCAGGTATAGCGGGGCTGAAGAGACCCAGTACTTC. It translates to CASRYSGAEETQYF.

A few counts support this clonotype. The V call is TRBV5-1, the J call TRBJ2-1; 7 nucleotides match TRBD1. The V gene's germline CDR1 is SGHRS and CDR2 YFSETQ. The CDR3 is 14 amino acids. After removal of 4 bases from V and 7 bases from J, the junction contained 8 bases not matched to a gene. CDR3 DNA: TGCGCCAGCAGCGCCACAGGGGCCGGGAATGAGCAGTTCTTC. It encodes CASSATGAGNEQFF.

This clonotype was seen ten or more times. The chain combines TRBV20-1 with TRBJ2-5, with TRBD1 matching 9 bases. CDR1 is DFQATT and CDR2 is SNEGSKA in the germline V gene (reference sequence). The CDR3 covers 15 residues. The trim removed 7 bases at V and 2 bases at J, leaving 11 bases unmatched. CDR3 region: CSGAIGTGQQETQYF. The CDR3 DNA is TGCAGTGGCGCGATAGGGACAGGGCAACAAGAGACCCAGTACTTC.

The chain employs TRBV20-1 and TRBJ2-3; no reliable D call. V shed 2 bases and J shed 2 bases, with 17 bases lying between them. Germline V CDR1 and CDR2: DFQATT, SNEGSKA (reference sequence). The CDR3 totals 16 residues. DNA of the CDR3: TGCAGTGCTAGACCATATAGCTTGTACCCCACAGATACGCAGTATTTT. It translates to CSARPYSLYPTDTQYF.

In this sample, this clonotype turned up many times. The rearrangement links TRBV7-3 to TRBJ2-6; tentative D call: TRBD2 (5 bases). Germline V gene sequence: CDR1 SGHTA, CDR2 FQGTGA. The CDR3 is 16 residues long. Trimming removed 5 bases at V and 4 bases at J, with 15 bases between. The CDR3 bases are TGTGCCAGCAGCCCGCCGTCGGGGAACGGGGCCAACGTCCTGACTTTC. As protein: CASSPPSGNGANVLTF.

This clonotype was counted a few times. The chain recombines TRBV11-2 with TRBJ2-1; D is possibly TRBD1 (5 bases). Germline V gene lookup returns CDR1 SGHAT and CDR2 FQNNGV. V was shortened by 5 bases and J by 6 bases, with 17 bases between the two germline ends. The CDR3 has 15 amino acids. CDR3 sequence (DNA): TGTGCCAGCAGCCTAGGACATGGTAGCCTCAATGAGCAGTTCTTC. Protein: CASSLGHGSLNEQFF.

The chain is built from TRBV12-3 or TRBV12-4 and TRBJ2-1, with 11 bases fitting TRBD1. This CDR3 has 16 amino acids. Trimming removed 3 bases from V and 3 bases from J; junction bases left unmatched: 4. The CDR3 sequence is CASSLGQGVFYNEQFF. The CDR3 DNA follows: TGTGCCAGCAGTTTGGGACAGGGGGTATTCTACAATGAGCAGTTCTTC.

The genes are TRBV7-8 and TRBJ2-7, with a tentative D call TRBD1 (6 bases). V was clipped by 4 bases and J by 4 bases, with 11 bases between them. This CDR3 has 13 amino acids. The germline V gene encodes CDR1 SGHVS and CDR2 FQNEAQ. Here the CDR3 reads CASSSGQLYEQYV. CDR3 bases: TGTGCCAGCAGCTCGGGACAATTGTACGAGCAGTACGTC.